This record covers a single T cell receptor (beta chain). The antigen is unknown. One end of the junction varies from germline; a read error may be responsible. Built from TCR beta cDNA, the libraries had unique molecular identifiers in them. Hundreds of thousands of cDNA molecules came from about 1 to 10 million T cells. One entry per CDR3 protein results from TCRdb running MiXCR on the PCR reads. The sample lists some 890,000 distinct CDR3 sequences; 53% were seen once. The data stem from a study of post-analysis software for immune sequencing data. About the research overall: Included courses were relapsing-remitting and secondary progressive multiple sclerosis; progressive-relapsing multiple sclerosis was also included. General observations from the study: TRBV5-6, TRBV5-1 and TRBV20-1 belonged to a set of a handful of TRBV segments that were more frequent in patients than controls. Strong same-batch co-clustering of samples appeared with F measure clustering.

The germline V gene has CDR1 SGHRS and CDR2 YFSETQ. This CDR3 is 14 amino acids long. The sequenced sample was blood. The clonotype was recovered from a girl between 10 and 17 years old with multiple sclerosis. The chain combines TRBV5-1 with TRBJ1-6; 7 positions match TRBD1. The CDR3 loop is CASSWDRPNSPLHF. CDR3 coding DNA: TGCGCCAGCAGCTGGGACAGACCTAATTCCCCCCTCCACTTT.